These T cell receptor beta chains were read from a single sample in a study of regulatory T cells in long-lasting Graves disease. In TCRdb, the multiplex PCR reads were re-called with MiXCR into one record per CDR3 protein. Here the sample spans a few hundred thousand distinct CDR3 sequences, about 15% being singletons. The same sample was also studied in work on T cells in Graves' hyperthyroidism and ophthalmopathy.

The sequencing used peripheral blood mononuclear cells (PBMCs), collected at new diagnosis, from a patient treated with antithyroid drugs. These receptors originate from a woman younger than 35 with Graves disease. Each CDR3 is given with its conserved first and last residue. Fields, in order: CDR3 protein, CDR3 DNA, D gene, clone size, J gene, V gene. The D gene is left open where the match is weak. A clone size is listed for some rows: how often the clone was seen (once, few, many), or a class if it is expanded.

CSARSSHGRERRIQYF | TGCAGTGCTAGATCCTCCCACGGGCGGGAGCGACGCATTCAGTACTTC | TRBD2 | few | TRBJ2-4 | TRBV20-1
CSVLWDRNQPQHF | TGCAGCGTTCTCTGGGACCGCAATCAGCCCCAGCATTTT | . | . | TRBJ1-5 | TRBV29-1
CSAGTSGSYEQYF | TGCAGCGCCGGGACTAGCGGGAGCTACGAGCAGTACTTC | TRBD2 | . | TRBJ2-7 | TRBV29-1
CASSKDRPNTEAFF | TGTGCCAGCAGCAAAGACAGGCCGAACACTGAAGCTTTCTTT | . | many | TRBJ1-1 | TRBV6-1
CAIRASGDYNEQFF | TGTGCCATCAGGGCTAGCGGGGACTACAATGAGCAGTTCTTC | TRBD2 | . | TRBJ2-1 | TRBV10-3
CASSYGTGGKGANVLTF | TGTGCCAGCAGTTACGGTACAGGGGGAAAAGGGGCCAACGTCCTGACTTTC | TRBD1 | . | TRBJ2-6 | TRBV6-5
CSASRGRGSNQPQHF | TGCAGTGCTAGTCGTGGCAGGGGAAGCAATCAGCCCCAGCATTTT | . | few | TRBJ1-5 | TRBV20-1
CASSYSSGNNEQFF | TGTGCCAGCAGTTATTCTAGCGGGAACAATGAGCAGTTCTTC | TRBD2 | many | TRBJ2-1 | TRBV6-5
CASSYSTGWYEQYF | TGTGCCAGCAGTTACTCGACGGGTTGGTACGAGCAGTACTTC | . | many | TRBJ2-7 | TRBV6-5
CASQRDRQGYEQYF | TGTGCCAGCCAGAGGGACCGACAGGGTTACGAGCAGTACTTC | TRBD1 | many | TRBJ2-7 | TRBV2
CASSLKREVGETQYF | TGTGCCAGCAGCTTAAAGCGGGAAGTCGGAGAGACCCAGTACTTC | TRBD2 | many | TRBJ2-5 | TRBV7-3
CSARIAYEQYF | TGCAGTGCTAGGATTGCCTACGAGCAGTACTTC | . | few | TRBJ2-7 | TRBV20-1
CAWSAGNEQFF | TGTGCCTGGAGTGCCGGGAATGAGCAGTTCTTC | . | many | TRBJ2-1 | TRBV30
CASSEYSGLAGGLYNEQFF | TGTGCCAGCAGTGAATATTCGGGACTAGCGGGAGGTTTGTACAATGAGCAGTTCTTC | TRBD2 | few | TRBJ2-1 | TRBV25-1
CASSQLPGVGPYEQYF | TGTGCCAGCAGTCAATTACCGGGAGTTGGTCCCTACGAGCAGTACTTC | . | many | TRBJ2-7 | TRBV12-3/TRBV12-4
CASSQVTGAYNEQFF | TGTGCCAGCAGCCAAGTGACCGGAGCCTACAATGAGCAGTTCTTC | . | many | TRBJ2-1 | TRBV14
CASSEEGGYTF | TGTGCCAGCAGTGAAGAGGGGGGCTACACCTTC | . | many | TRBJ1-2 | TRBV2
CASSFPPGQGFREQYF | TGTGCCAGCAGTTTCCCTCCGGGACAGGGGTTTCGCGAGCAGTACTTC | TRBD1 | many | TRBJ2-7 | TRBV28
CASSIFPDTQYF | TGTGCCAGCAGCATCTTCCCCGATACGCAGTATTTT | . | many | TRBJ2-3 | TRBV3-1
CASSLGDETEQFF | TGCGCCAGCAGCTTGGGGGACGAAACTGAGCAGTTCTTC | . | few | TRBJ2-1 | TRBV5-1
CASSNRPGQGSYNEQFF | TGTGCCAGCAGTAACAGACCGGGACAGGGATCCTACAATGAGCAGTTCTTC | TRBD1 | . | TRBJ2-1 | TRBV25-1
CSARDVAGTPHTGELFF | TGCAGTGCTAGAGATGTTGCTGGGACTCCTCACACCGGGGAGCTGTTTTTT | . | . | TRBJ2-2 | TRBV20-1
CASSIDPPGLATTNEQFF | TGTGCCAGTAGTATAGATCCCCCGGGACTAGCGACCACAAATGAGCAGTTCTTC | TRBD2 | few | TRBJ2-1 | TRBV19
CASSLDYRRRESTDTQYF | TGTGCCAGCAGCTTAGACTATCGCCGCCGAGAAAGCACAGATACGCAGTATTTT | . | many | TRBJ2-3 | TRBV11-3
CASSLTGSTDTQYF | TGTGCCAGCAGTTTAACGGGAAGCACAGATACGCAGTATTTT | . | many | TRBJ2-3 | TRBV7-3
CASRPVRSSSYNSPLHF | TGTGCCAGCAGACCCGTGCGGTCGAGCTCCTATAATTCACCCCTCCACTTT | . | few | TRBJ1-6 | TRBV6-1
CASSLGAGRSYEQYF | TGTGCCAGCAGTTTAGGCGCGGGCCGGTCCTACGAGCAGTACTTC | . | many | TRBJ2-7 | TRBV12-3/TRBV12-4
CASILAVAGTQYF | TGTGCCAGCATCTTAGCAGTCGCGGGAACGCAGTATTTT | . | many | TRBJ2-3 | TRBV7-8
CARISRSGANVLTF | TGTGCCAGGATATCTCGTTCTGGGGCCAACGTCCTGACTTTC | . | few | TRBJ2-6 | TRBV7-3
CASSSVSTGRSNQPQHF | TGTGCCAGCAGCTCAGTTAGCACAGGGCGAAGCAATCAGCCCCAGCATTTT | . | many | TRBJ1-5 | TRBV7-8
CASREGQSTDTQYF | TGTGCCAGCAGGGAGGGGCAAAGCACAGATACGCAGTATTTT | . | many | TRBJ2-3 | TRBV12-3/TRBV12-4
CASRRYREYQPQHF | TGTGCCAGCAGGAGATACAGGGAGTATCAGCCCCAGCATTTT | . | many | TRBJ1-5 | TRBV6-1
CASNPGQGTYEQYF | TGTGCCAGCAATCCGGGACAGGGGACGTACGAGCAGTACTTC | TRBD1 | many | TRBJ2-7 | TRBV2
CASSSRQEKANTGELFF | TGTGCCAGCAGCTCTAGACAGGAGAAAGCGAACACCGGGGAGCTGTTTTTT | . | many | TRBJ2-2 | TRBV11-3
CATSRQSGRGTGELFF | TGTGCCACCAGCAGACAAAGCGGGAGGGGCACCGGGGAGCTGTTTTTT | TRBD2 | . | TRBJ2-2 | TRBV15
CAISSPGNENTEAFF | TGTGCCATCAGCTCTCCGGGAAACGAGAACACTGAAGCTTTCTTT | . | . | TRBJ1-1 | TRBV10-3
CASSLFAGDEQFF | TGTGCCAGCAGTCTCTTCGCAGGGGATGAGCAGTTCTTC | . | . | TRBJ2-1 | TRBV12-3/TRBV12-4
CASGGGGSGEQFF | TGTGCTAGTGGTGGGGGAGGCTCGGGTGAGCAGTTCTTC | . | . | TRBJ2-1 | TRBV12-5
CASSRDSSGTEAFF | TGTGCCAGCTCACGGGACTCTTCTGGCACTGAAGCTTTCTTT | . | many | TRBJ1-1 | TRBV18
CASTATGTRVGDTQYF | TGTGCCAGCACCGCGACAGGGACCAGGGTTGGAGATACGCAGTATTTT | TRBD1 | many | TRBJ2-3 | TRBV11-2
CASSLQDRGRRYEQYF | TGTGCCAGCAGCTTACAAGACAGGGGGCGCAGGTACGAGCAGTACTTC | TRBD1 | . | TRBJ2-7 | TRBV7-2
CSARYGTSGSNEQYF | TGCAGTGCTAGATACGGGACTAGCGGGAGCAATGAGCAGTACTTC | TRBD2 | few | TRBJ2-7 | TRBV20-1
CASSSRNQANTIYF | TGTGCCAGCAGTTCACGCAATCAAGCGAACACCATATATTTT | . | many | TRBJ1-3 | TRBV12-3/TRBV12-4
CASSPVRGRGSTGELFF | TGTGCCAGCAGCCCGGTGCGGGGGCGCGGGTCCACCGGGGAGCTGTTTTTT | . | few | TRBJ2-2 | TRBV7-9
CASSHAPQTGTYEQYF | TGTGCCAGCAGCCACGCTCCCCAGACAGGAACCTACGAGCAGTACTTC | . | . | TRBJ2-7 | TRBV7-9